One and the same sample provided the 20 T cell receptor beta chains below, sequenced in a study of shared clonotypes between healthy human individuals (dated by TCRdb to the early 2020s). Libraries were constructed by the immunoSEQ multiplex PCR assay. This immuneACCESS table, as held by TCRdb, lists in-frame sequences with V and J called but not all clones. Of the missing ones, under half trace to an unresolved V gene in checked studies; the others have no known cause. Recorded for this sample are hundreds of thousands of clones; roughly 79% of them occurred a single time. The ten largest clones take up about 11% of the sample. The sample comprised PBMCs. The source is a woman aged 40 to 50 in good health. Some clones in this sample may be carry-over from other donors' samples.

In DNA, the CDR3 is TGCGCCAGCAGCCGCAGCGGGAGCCTCCAAGAGACCCAGTACTTC. This encodes CASSRSGSLQETQYF. The rearrangement uses TRBV4-3 and TRBJ2-5; 8 bases agree with TRBD2. The trim removed 4 bases at V and 1 base at J, leaving 5 bases unmatched. The CDR3 runs to 15 residues. CDR1 and CDR2 from the germline V gene are LGHNA and YSLEER.

This chain uses TRBV14 with TRBJ1-1; D call uncertain. The CDR3 is 15 amino acids. The V gene lost 1 base and the J gene lost 5 bases, with 14 bases spanning the gap. The germline CDR1 and CDR2 sequences are SGHDN and FVKESK. The CDR3 nucleotides read TGTGCCAGCAGCCAAGTTATGGGCCCCCGGACTGAAGCTTTCTTT. This sequence encodes CASSQVMGPRTEAFF.

The chain couples TRBV5-1 to TRBJ2-2; 9 positions match TRBD2. V shed 4 bases and J 1 base; nucleotides not matched to a gene: 8. The CDR3 covers 17 residues. The germline CDR1 and CDR2 sequences are SGHRS and YFSETQ. Here the CDR3 reads CASSENPSGMNTGELFF. CDR3 nucleotide sequence: TGCGCCAGCAGCGAAAACCCTAGCGGGATGAACACCGGGGAGCTGTTTTTT.

The chain employs TRBV30 and TRBJ2-7, with 7 bases aligning to TRBD2. The V segment lost 8 bases and the J segment 0 bases; nucleotides outside the gene matches: 7. The CDR3 covers 13 residues. Germline lookup yields CDR1 GTSNPN and CDR2 SVGIG (reference sequence). As DNA, the CDR3 is TGTGCCCGGGGGAGGGAGAACTCCTACGAGCAGTACTTC. Translating gives CARGRENSYEQYF. The full variable domain, its missing parts supplied by reference TRBV30 and TRBJ2-7, is SQTIHQWPATLVQPVGSPLSLECTVEGTSNPNLYWYRQAAGRGLQLLFYSVGIGQISSEVPQNLSASRPQDRQFILSSKKLLLSDSGFYLCARGRENSYEQYFGPGTRLTVT.

The chain combines TRBV7-2 with TRBJ2-3; D is uncertain. Germline CDR1 reads SGHTA; CDR2 reads FQGNSA. V gave up 1 base and J gave up 4 bases, with 6 bases separating them. The CDR3 totals 13 residues. CDR3 sequence reads: CASSLEYPDTQYF. The DNA of the CDR3 is TGTGCCAGCAGCTTAGAATACCCAGATACGCAGTATTTT.

The chain employs TRBV7-9 and TRBJ2-7; 9 bases are a match to TRBD1. There are 14 residues in the CDR3. The V segment lost 3 bases and the J segment 6 bases; nucleotides outside the gene matches: 6. Germline V CDR1 and CDR2: SEHNR, FQNEAQ (reference sequence). For the CDR3, the DNA is TGTGCCAGCAGCTTGGCCACAGGGGGCGGCGAGCAGTACTTC. Translation: CASSLATGGGEQYF. Using reference TRBV7-9 and TRBJ2-7 for the parts outside the CDR3, the full variable domain is DTGVSQNPRHKITKRGQNVTFRCDPISEHNRLYWYRQTLGQGPEFLTYFQNEAQLEKSRLLSDRFSAERPKGSFSTLEIQRTEQGDSAMYLCASSLATGGGEQYFGPGTRLTVT.

This clone was recorded once. This rearrangement joins TRBV7-2 to TRBJ2-1; 8 bases fit TRBD2. The CDR3 sequence is 15 residues long. Germline assignment: CDR1 SGHTA and CDR2 FQGNSA. V gave up 5 bases and J gave up 0 bases; unmatched junction bases: 3. The CDR3 sequence: CASSPGGASYNEQFF. Here the CDR3 DNA reads TGTGCCAGCAGCCCCGGGGGGGCCTCCTACAATGAGCAGTTCTTC.

This clone showed up just a few times. The chain carries TRBV12-5 and TRBJ1-1; D is perhaps TRBD1 (5 bases). With 0 bases removed from V and 0 bases from J, the gap between germline ends came to 14 bases. The CDR3 has 17 residues. Per the germline V gene, CDR1 is LGHNT and CDR2 is FRNRAP. CDR3 nucleotide sequence: TGTGCTAGTGGTTTGGTACTGGGACGGCTGATGAACACTGAAGCTTTCTTT. Translating gives CASGLVLGRLMNTEAFF.

J is TRBJ2-3 and V is TRBV7-6, with 9 bases matching TRBD2. The V gene's germline CDR1 is SGHVS and CDR2 FNYEAQ. The V segment lost 1 base and the J segment 0 bases; nucleotides outside the gene matches: 5. The CDR3 is 17 residues long. As DNA, the CDR3 is TGTGCCAGCAGCTTAGACCTTAGCGGGAGTAGCACAGATACGCAGTATTTT. Translated, it gives CASSLDLSGSSTDTQYF.

The J gene is TRBJ1-1, the V gene TRBV2, with 10 nucleotides matching TRBD1. The CDR3 has 16 residues. Germline V gene lookup returns CDR1 SNHLY and CDR2 FYNNEI. V shed 7 bases and J 1 base; nucleotides not matched to a gene: 9. CDR3 sequence reads: CASIPGTGVENTEAFF. CDR3 DNA sequence: TGTGCCAGCATCCCTGGGACAGGGGTAGAGAACACTGAAGCTTTCTTT.

This rearrangement joins TRBV4-1 to TRBJ2-4, with D perhaps TRBD1 (5 bases). The germline V gene encodes CDR1 MGHRA and CDR2 YSYEKL. The CDR3 is 14 residues long. Trimming left V 4 bases short and J 6 bases short, with 13 bases between. The CDR3 protein is CASSLLATGNIQYF. CDR3 DNA sequence: TGCGCCAGCAGCCTTTTAGCTACAGGAAACATTCAGTACTTC.

The chain has TRBV5-1 and TRBJ2-1; D perhaps matches TRBD2 (6 bases). Germline lookup yields CDR1 SGHRS and CDR2 YFSETQ. The CDR3 is 12 residues long. Between the trimmed V and J ends, which lost 0 bases and 10 bases, there was a span of 8 bases. In DNA form, the CDR3 reads TGCGCCAGCAGCTTGGACCGGGAGGAGCAGTTCTTC. It is translated as CASSLDREEQFF.

The chain employs TRBV5-6 and TRBJ2-5; D might be TRBD1 (6 bases). V gave up 4 bases and J gave up 0 bases, with 16 bases separating them. The CDR3 consists of 16 residues. Germline V gene lookup returns CDR1 SGHDT and CDR2 YYEEEE. In DNA, the CDR3 is TGTGCCAGCAGCCCTGGACAGAGATTGTACCAAGAGACCCAGTACTTC. Its protein product is CASSPGQRLYQETQYF.

This chain joins TRBV7-8 and TRBJ2-2, with D unclear. V gave up 5 bases and J gave up 4 bases, with 11 bases separating them. Germline lookup yields CDR1 SGHVS and CDR2 FQNEAQ. This CDR3 region has 14 residues. The CDR3 region is CASSIRLTTGELFF. The CDR3 DNA reads as TGTGCCAGCAGCATAAGACTTACCACCGGGGAGCTGTTTTTT.

Only a few counts were recorded for this clone. The chain links TRBV6-1 to TRBJ2-4, with D tentatively TRBD1 or TRBD2 (5 bases each). Trimming pared 4 bases from V and 4 bases from J, leaving 14 bases between. This CDR3 spans 15 amino acids. Looked up from germline, CDR1 is MNHNS and CDR2 is SASEGT. CDR3 bases: TGTGCCAGCAGTGGTTGGGGGTCGGCGAAAAACATTCAGTACTTC. It translates to CASSGWGSAKNIQYF.

The V gene is TRBV19, the J gene TRBJ2-3; TRBD2 is a possible D gene (6 bases). The CDR3 length is 12 residues. Germline lookup yields CDR1 LNHDA and CDR2 SQIVND (reference sequence). Trimming took off 1 base at V and 8 bases at J, with 7 bases between the two ends. The CDR3 DNA reads TGTGCCAGTAGTATAGTGGGGGGTACGCAGTATTTT. As protein: CASSIVGGTQYF.

This sequence joins TRBV7-8 and TRBJ2-6; D not certain. There are 16 residues in the CDR3. The germline CDR1 and CDR2 sequences are SGHVS and FQNEAQ. Between the trimmed V and J ends, which lost 2 bases and 1 base, there was a span of 9 bases. The CDR3 region has the DNA TGTGCCAGCAGCTTATACTCTTCTTCTGGGGCCAACGTCCTGACTTTC. Amino acid sequence: CASSLYSSSGANVLTF.

This clone came up once. The chain has TRBV5-4 and TRBJ2-7; the match to TRBD2 covers 10 bases. The CDR3 is 17 amino acids. V was pared by 4 bases and J by 5 bases, with 15 bases of the junction left unmatched. Germline CDR1 and CDR2: SGHNT and YYREEE (reference sequence). This CDR3 is CASSLASGSMASHEQYF. DNA of the CDR3: TGTGCCAGCAGCCTGGCTAGCGGGAGCATGGCATCCCACGAGCAGTACTTC. Together with reference TRBV5-4 and TRBJ2-7, the CDR3 gives the full variable domain: ETGVTQSPTHLIKTRGQQVTLRCSSQSGHNTVSWYQQALGQGPQFIFQYYREEENGRGNFPPRFSGLQFPNYSSELNVNALELDDSALYLCASSLASGSMASHEQYFGPGTRLTVT.

This clone was seen once. The V gene is TRBV5-1, the J gene TRBJ2-7; the D gene could be TRBD1 or TRBD2 (5 bases each). CDR3 length: 16 amino acids. The germline V and J ends were trimmed by 4 bases and 0 bases, with 17 bases remaining between them. Per germline, CDR1 SGHRS and CDR2 YFSETQ. CDR3 in DNA: TGCGCCAGCAGCCTTGGGACCGATAGGAGCTCCTACGAGCAGTACTTC. It specifies CASSLGTDRSSYEQYF.

The chain combines TRBV30 with TRBJ1-5; a weak D match, TRBD1 (5 bases). The CDR3 length is 16 residues. From germline, CDR1 is GTSNPN and CDR2 SVGIG (reference sequence). V lost 1 base to trimming and J lost 5 bases, with 18 bases between them. The CDR3 loop reads CAWSGGPAGDYQPQHF. The CDR3 coding sequence is TGTGCCTGGAGTGGCGGGCCGGCGGGGGATTATCAGCCCCAGCATTTT.